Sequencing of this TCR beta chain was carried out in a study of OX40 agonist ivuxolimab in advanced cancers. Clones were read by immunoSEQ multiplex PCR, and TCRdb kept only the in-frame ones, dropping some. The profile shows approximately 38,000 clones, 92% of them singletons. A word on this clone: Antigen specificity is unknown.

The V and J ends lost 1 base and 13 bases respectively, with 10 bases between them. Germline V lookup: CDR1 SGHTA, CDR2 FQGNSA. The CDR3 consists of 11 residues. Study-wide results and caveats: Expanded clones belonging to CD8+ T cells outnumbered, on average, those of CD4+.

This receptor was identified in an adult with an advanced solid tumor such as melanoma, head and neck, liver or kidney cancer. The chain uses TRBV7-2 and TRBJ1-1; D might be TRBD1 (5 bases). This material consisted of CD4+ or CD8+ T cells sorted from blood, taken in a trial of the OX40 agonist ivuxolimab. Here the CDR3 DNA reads TGTGCCAGCAGCTTAGGGGGGGAGAGTTTCTTT. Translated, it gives CASSLGGESFF.